The source of this T cell receptor beta chain is a study of blood T cells in healthy people across ages. Whole-study results and caveats: Diversity was higher, and naive CD4+ cells more numerous, in long-lived donors than in aged donors.

A J-beta primer mix and a sample-barcoded 5' primer were used in a second PCR of roughly 7 to 12 cycles. All samples gave at least 2.5 million CDR3-containing paired-end reads. TCRdb re-derived calls from the 5' RACE reads in MiXCR, one entry per CDR3 protein. Here the sample spans over a million distinct CDR3 sequences, almost 60% being singletons. Regarding this clonotype: Its cognate antigen is unknown.

The junction had 3 bases not matched to a gene; V was cut back by 3 bases and J by 3 bases. Germline CDR1 is DFQATT and CDR2 is SNEGSKA (reference sequence). The CDR3 covers 14 residues. This chain joins TRBV20-1 and TRBJ2-3; 10 nucleotides line up with TRBD2. Sample: blood. This receptor was identified in a man between 18 and 29 years old in good health. CDR3 residues: CSARGLALTDTQYF. The CDR3 bases are TGCAGTGCTAGGGGACTAGCGTTGACAGATACGCAGTATTTT.